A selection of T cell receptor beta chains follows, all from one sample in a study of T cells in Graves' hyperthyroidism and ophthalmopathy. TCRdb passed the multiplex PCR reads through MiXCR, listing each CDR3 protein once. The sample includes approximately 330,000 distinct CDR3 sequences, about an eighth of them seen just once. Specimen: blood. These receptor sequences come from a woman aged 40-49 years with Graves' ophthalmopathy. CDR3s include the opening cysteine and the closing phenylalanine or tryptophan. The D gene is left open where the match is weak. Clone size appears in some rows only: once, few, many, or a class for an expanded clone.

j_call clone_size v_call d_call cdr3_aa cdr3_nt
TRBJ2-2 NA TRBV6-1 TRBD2 CASSLVAGVAGELFF TGTGCCAGCAGCCTCGTAGCGGGAGTTGCCGGGGAGCTGTTTTTT
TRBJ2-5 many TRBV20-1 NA CSARKETQYF TGCAGTGCTAGGAAAGAGACCCAGTACTTC
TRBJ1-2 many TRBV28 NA CASSNFGGGGRYGYTF TGTGCCAGCAGTAACTTCGGGGGGGGCGGGAGGTATGGCTACACCTTC
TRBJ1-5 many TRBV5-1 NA CASSLGDNPAQPQHF TGCGCCAGCAGCTTGGGGGACAACCCCGCTCAGCCCCAGCATTTT
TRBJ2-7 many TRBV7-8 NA CASSLEHTRSYEQYF TGTGCCAGCAGCTTAGAGCACACCCGCTCCTACGAGCAGTACTTC
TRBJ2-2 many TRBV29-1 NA CSVDGGSAGELFF TGCAGCGTTGATGGGGGCAGCGCCGGGGAGCTGTTTTTT
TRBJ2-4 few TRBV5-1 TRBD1 CASSPGQNIQYF TGCGCCAGCAGCCCGGGACAGAACATTCAGTACTTC
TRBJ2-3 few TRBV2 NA CASSDPRRQYF TGTGCCAGCAGTGACCCTCGGCGGCAGTATTTT
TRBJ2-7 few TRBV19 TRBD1 CASSTQGQHSYEQYF TGTGCCAGTAGTACCCAGGGACAGCATTCCTACGAGCAGTACTTC
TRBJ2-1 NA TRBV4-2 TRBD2 CASSQDLSSGGNSYNEQFF TGTGCCAGCAGCCAAGATCTGAGTAGCGGGGGGAACTCCTACAATGAGCAGTTCTTC
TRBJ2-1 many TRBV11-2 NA CASSSPDRYNEQFF TGTGCCAGCAGCTCTCCGGACAGATACAATGAGCAGTTCTTC
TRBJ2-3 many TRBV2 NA CARRGASTDTQYF TGTGCCAGGAGGGGGGCAAGCACAGATACGCAGTATTTT
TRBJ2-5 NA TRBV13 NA CASSPGIEETQYF TGTGCCAGCAGCCCAGGGATCGAGGAGACCCAGTACTTC
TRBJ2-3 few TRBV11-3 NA CASSLGGGHLTDTQYF TGTGCCAGCAGCTTAGGGGGGGGGCACCTCACAGATACGCAGTATTTT
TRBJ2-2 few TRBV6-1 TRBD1 CASAHRQGRTGELFF TGTGCCAGCGCCCACCGACAGGGGCGCACCGGGGAGCTGTTTTTT
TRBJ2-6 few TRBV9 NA CASSVTALLSGANVLTF TGTGCCAGCAGCGTGACAGCCCTCCTCTCTGGGGCCAACGTCCTGACTTTC
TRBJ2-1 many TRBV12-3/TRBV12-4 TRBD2 CASSLGTSGGAFYNEQFF TGTGCCAGCAGTCTTGGGACTAGCGGGGGGGCTTTCTACAATGAGCAGTTCTTC
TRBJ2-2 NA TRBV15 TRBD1 CATSKGQPLTGELFF TGTGCCACCAGCAAGGGACAGCCACTCACCGGGGAGCTGTTTTTT
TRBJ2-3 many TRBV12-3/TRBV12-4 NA CASSFGSSTDTQYF TGTGCCAGCAGTTTCGGCAGTAGCACAGATACGCAGTATTTT
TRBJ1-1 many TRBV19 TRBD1 CAIPGQVNTEAFF TGTGCCATACCGGGACAGGTGAACACTGAAGCTTTCTTT
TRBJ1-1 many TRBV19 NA CASSIWGTNTEAFF TGTGCCAGTAGTATTTGGGGAACGAACACTGAAGCTTTCTTT
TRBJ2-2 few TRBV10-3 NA CAIKRGARTGELFF TGTGCCATCAAAAGGGGGGCGAGGACCGGGGAGCTGTTTTTT
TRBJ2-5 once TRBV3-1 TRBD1 CASSQFHQGEYQETQYF TGTGCCAGCAGCCAATTCCACCAGGGGGAGTACCAAGAGACCCAGTACTTC
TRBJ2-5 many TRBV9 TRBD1 CASNRGQETQYF TGTGCCAGCAACAGGGGGCAAGAGACCCAGTACTTC
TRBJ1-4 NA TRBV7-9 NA CASSQNTGGREKLFF TGTGCCAGCAGCCAGAATACGGGGGGTCGTGAAAAACTGTTTTTT
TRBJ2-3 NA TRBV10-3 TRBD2 CATATSGRAFGDTQYF TGTGCCACCGCAACTAGCGGGAGGGCCTTCGGGGATACGCAGTATTTT
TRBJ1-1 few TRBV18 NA CASSSDYNTEAFF TGTGCCAGCTCATCGGACTACAACACTGAAGCTTTCTTT
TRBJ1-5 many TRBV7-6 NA CASSLSAAQPQHF TGTGCCAGCAGCTTATCAGCGGCCCAGCCCCAGCATTTT
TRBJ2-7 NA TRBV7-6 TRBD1 CASSPSRGLYEQYF TGTGCCAGCAGCCCATCGAGGGGGCTCTACGAGCAGTACTTC
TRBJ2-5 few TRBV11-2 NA CASSSQETQCF TGTGCCAGCAGCTCACAAGAGACCCAGTGCTTC
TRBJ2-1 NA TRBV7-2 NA CASSLGDTEGNEQFF TGTGCCAGCAGCTTGGGGGACACGGAGGGCAATGAGCAGTTCTTC
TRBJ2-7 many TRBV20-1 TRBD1 CSARDYGTGGSYEQYF TGCAGTGCTAGAGATTACGGGACAGGGGGCTCCTACGAGCAGTACTTC
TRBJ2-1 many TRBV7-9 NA CASSPRDKRAEAAEQFF TGTGCCAGCAGCCCCCGGGACAAAAGAGCCGAAGCGGCTGAGCAGTTCTTC
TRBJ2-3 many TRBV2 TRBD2 CASREREGENTQYF TGTGCCAGCAGGGAGCGGGAGGGGGAAAATACGCAGTATTTT
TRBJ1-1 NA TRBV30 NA CAWSIDSLEAFF TGTGCCTGGAGTATCGATTCCCTTGAAGCTTTCTTT
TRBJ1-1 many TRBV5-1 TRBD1 CASSFGQGVTTEAFF TGCGCCAGCAGCTTCGGACAGGGGGTGACCACTGAAGCTTTCTTT
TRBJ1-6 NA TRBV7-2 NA CASAFVTPTNSPLHF TGTGCCAGCGCGTTTGTTACTCCCACAAATTCACCCCTCCACTTT
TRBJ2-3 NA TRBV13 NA CASSLRPAAPDTQYF TGTGCCAGCAGCTTAAGACCAGCGGCACCAGATACGCAGTATTTT
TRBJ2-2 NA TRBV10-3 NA CAISDLGGELFF TGTGCCATCAGCGATCTGGGAGGGGAGCTGTTTTTT
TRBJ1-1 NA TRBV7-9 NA CANSLAAGWTEAFF TGTGCCAACAGCTTAGCAGCGGGGTGGACTGAAGCTTTCTTT
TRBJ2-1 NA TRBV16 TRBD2 CASNRLAGVEQFF TGTGCCAGCAATAGACTAGCGGGAGTTGAGCAGTTCTTC
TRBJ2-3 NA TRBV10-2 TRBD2 CASSEPGEGLEDTQYF TGCGCCAGCAGTGAGCCCGGGGAGGGGTTGGAAGATACGCAGTATTTT
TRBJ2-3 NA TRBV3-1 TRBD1 CASSHDRVEDTQYF TGTGCCAGCAGCCACGACAGGGTAGAGGATACGCAGTATTTT
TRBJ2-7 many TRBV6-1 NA CASSNRPVDYEQYF TGTGCCAGCAGCAACAGGCCGGTAGACTACGAGCAGTACTTC
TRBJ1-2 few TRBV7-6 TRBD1 CASSLGAGTGLNYGYTF TGTGCCAGCAGCTTAGGCGCTGGGACAGGGCTTAACTATGGCTACACCTTC
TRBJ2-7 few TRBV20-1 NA CSASGNSSYEQYF TGCAGTGCTAGTGGGAACAGCTCCTACGAGCAGTACTTC
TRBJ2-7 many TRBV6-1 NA CASSPRLYEQYF TGTGCCAGCAGCCCGAGACTATACGAGCAGTACTTC
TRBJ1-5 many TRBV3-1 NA CASSQRSGGGNQPQHF TGTGCCAGCAGCCAAAGATCCGGGGGAGGCAATCAGCCCCAGCATTTT
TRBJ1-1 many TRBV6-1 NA CASSEIPPKGTEAFF TGTGCCAGCAGTGAAATCCCGCCAAAGGGAACTGAAGCTTTCTTT
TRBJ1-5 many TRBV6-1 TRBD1 CASSWDRRRDQPQHF TGTGCCAGCAGCTGGGACAGGAGAAGGGATCAGCCCCAGCATTTT
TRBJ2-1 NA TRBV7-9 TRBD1 CASRLGYGTGDYNEQFF TGTGCCAGCAGATTAGGTTATGGGACAGGGGATTACAATGAGCAGTTCTTC
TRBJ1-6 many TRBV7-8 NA CASRPGALRTPLHF TGTGCCAGCAGACCGGGGGCGCTCAGGACACCCCTCCACTTT
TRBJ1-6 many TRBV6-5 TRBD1 CASSFWTGENNSPLHF TGTGCCAGCAGTTTCTGGACAGGGGAAAATAATTCACCCCTCCACTTT
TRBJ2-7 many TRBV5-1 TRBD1 CASSLAGTVTYEQYF TGCGCCAGCAGCTTGGCCGGGACAGTAACCTACGAGCAGTACTTC
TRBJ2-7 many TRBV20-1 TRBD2 CSAKGLAGKLVDEQYF TGCAGTGCAAAAGGACTAGCGGGAAAGTTGGTGGACGAGCAGTACTTC
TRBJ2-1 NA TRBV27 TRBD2 CASSLGLAGLSYNEQFF TGTGCCAGCAGTTTAGGACTAGCGGGCCTGTCCTACAATGAGCAGTTCTTC
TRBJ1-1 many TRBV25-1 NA CASSESGRDPEAFF TGTGCCAGCAGTGAATCAGGGAGGGATCCTGAAGCTTTCTTT
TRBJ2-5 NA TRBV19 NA CASSAHRNRVETQYF TGTGCCAGTAGTGCCCACCGGAACAGGGTAGAGACCCAGTACTTC
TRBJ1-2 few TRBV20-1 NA CSAPRVGRDGYTF TGCAGTGCTCCCCGGGTTGGGCGAGATGGCTACACCTTC